These 16 T cell receptor beta chains originate from one sample sequenced in a study of T cells in Graves' hyperthyroidism and ophthalmopathy. Researchers took RNA transcripts and amplified the TCR beta CDR3 regions from them. The TCR CDR3 first-round RT-PCR relied on the HTBI primer set. TCRdb independently ran MiXCR on the multiplex PCR reads; one entry per CDR3 protein. The sample includes a few hundred thousand distinct CDR3 sequences, about 15% of them seen just once. Sequencing used blood. These receptor sequences come from a young woman with Graves' hyperthyroidism that later progressed to Graves' ophthalmopathy.

This clonotype was detected ten times or more. The chain employs TRBV7-8 and TRBJ2-1; 8 bases agree with TRBD2. With 5 bases clipped from V and 6 bases from J, the junction kept 9 bases outside the gene matches. CDR3 length equals 15 residues. CDR1 and CDR2 (germline): SGHVS, FQNEAQ. The chain's CDR3 is CASSQIKGLANEQFF. CDR3 nucleotide sequence: TGTGCCAGCAGCCAGATAAAAGGACTAGCCAATGAGCAGTTCTTC.

This clonotype was recorded many times. The chain links TRBV7-2 to TRBJ2-7; TRBD2 is a possible D gene (5 bases). Germline V gene data show CDR1 as SGHTA and CDR2 as FQGNSA. This CDR3 contains 12 residues. V lost 3 bases to trimming and J lost 6 bases, with 9 bases between them. In nucleotides, the CDR3 is TGTGCCAGCAGCTTCCCGGGGAGCGAGCAGTACTTC. This translates into CASSFPGSEQYF.

This clonotype was observed at least ten times. The V call is TRBV6-1, the J call TRBJ2-5; 7 bases align to TRBD1. The germline gives CDR1 MNHNS, CDR2 SASEGT. The V segment lost 5 bases and the J segment 5 bases; nucleotides outside the gene matches: 14. This CDR3 comprises 16 residues. The CDR3 region is CASSSTGTVLEETQYF. DNA for the CDR3: TGTGCCAGCAGTTCGACAGGGACAGTTCTGGAGGAGACCCAGTACTTC.

The rearrangement links TRBV20-1 to TRBJ1-5; D remains ambiguous. The CDR3 spans 13 residues. Trimming shortened V by 5 bases and J by 1 base, and 9 bases separated the two germline ends. Looked up from germline, CDR1 is DFQATT and CDR2 is SNEGSKA (reference sequence). The chain's CDR3 is CSACEGSNQPQHF. DNA of the CDR3: TGCAGTGCTTGTGAGGGAAGCAATCAGCCCCAGCATTTT.

CDR3 nucleotides: TGTGCCAGCAGCCCGGGGGGTCCAGGGGAAAAACTGTTTTTT. It specifies CASSPGGPGEKLFF. J is TRBJ1-4 and V is TRBV12-3 or TRBV12-4, with D tentatively TRBD1 (5 bases). This CDR3 contains 14 residues. Trimming cost V 6 bases and J 8 bases, with 16 bases left between them.

This clonotype was recorded many times. The chain employs TRBV7-8 and TRBJ2-1, with 9 bases lining up with TRBD2. The CDR3 has 16 amino acids. Germline V gene sequence: CDR1 SGHVS, CDR2 FQNEAQ. The V gene end was trimmed by 3 bases and the J gene end by 8 bases; junction bases not matched to a gene: 11. The CDR3 sequence: CASSFGPSGTGDEQFF. The CDR3, as DNA: TGTGCCAGCAGCTTTGGGCCTAGCGGGACGGGTGATGAGCAGTTCTTC. Filled out from reference TRBV7-8 and TRBJ2-1, the complete variable domain reads GAGVSQSPRYKVAKRGQDVALRCDPISGHVSLFWYQQALGQGPEFLTYFQNEAQLDKSGLPSDRFFAERPEGSVSTLKIQRTQQEDSAVYLCASSFGPSGTGDEQFFGPGTRLTVL.

This clonotype was seen at least ten times. The chain employs TRBV7-9 and TRBJ2-7; 7 bases map to TRBD2. From germline, CDR1 is SEHNR and CDR2 FQNEAQ (reference sequence). CDR3 length: 14 residues. V lost 4 bases, J lost 8 bases, and 11 bases stayed unmatched. The CDR3: CASSSPPEREKQYF. DNA for the CDR3: TGTGCCAGCAGCTCCCCCCCCGAGCGGGAAAAGCAGTACTTC.

The gene calls are TRBV4-1 and TRBJ1-2; 10 bases agree with TRBD1. Trimming at V came to 4 bases and at J to 3 bases, leaving 5 bases not matched to a gene. This CDR3 is built from 15 residues. CDR1 and CDR2 (germline): MGHRA, YSYEKL. The CDR3 here is CASSRPGTGDYGYTF. The CDR3 coding sequence is TGCGCCAGCAGCCGCCCCGGGACAGGGGACTATGGCTACACCTTC.

This clonotype has ten or more counts. V is TRBV19 and J is TRBJ2-1; TRBD2 matches 8 bases. This CDR3 comprises 15 residues. Trimming at V came to 5 bases and at J to 6 bases, leaving 9 bases not matched to a gene. Germline V gene data show CDR1 as LNHDA and CDR2 as SQIVND (reference sequence). CDR3 residues: CASSVLAARPNEQFF. The CDR3 DNA reads as TGTGCCAGTAGTGTACTAGCGGCACGTCCCAATGAGCAGTTCTTC.

The V gene is TRBV7-9, the J gene TRBJ1-1; D gene uncertain. CDR1 SEHNR and CDR2 FQNEAQ come from the germline V gene (reference sequence). The V end lost 2 bases, the J end lost 3 bases, and 10 bases lay between the germline ends. This CDR3 contains 14 residues. CDR3 loop: CASSLIWGDTEAFF. The CDR3 coding sequence is TGTGCCAGCAGCTTAATCTGGGGAGACACTGAAGCTTTCTTT.

The chain uses TRBV24-1 and TRBJ1-5, with D hard to call. This CDR3 spans 15 amino acids. Trimming removed 3 bases at V and 1 base at J, with 9 bases between. Germline V gives CDR1 KGHDR, CDR2 SFDVKD. CDR3 DNA sequence: TGTGCCACCAGTGATAAACAGTGCAGCAATCAGCCCCAGCATTTT. Protein sequence: CATSDKQCSNQPQHF.

The V gene is TRBV7-2, the J gene TRBJ1-2; TRBD1 might be the D (6 bases). In germline, CDR1 is SGHTA, CDR2 FQGNSA. The CDR3 sequence is 14 residues long. Trimming took 2 bases from V and 8 from J, leaving 15 bases between them. The CDR3 nucleotides read TGTGCCAGCAGCTTAAGTCCGGCAGGGGAGGGCTACACCTTC. As protein: CASSLSPAGEGYTF.

The table lists this clonotype with a few counts. The chain couples TRBV12-5 to TRBJ1-5; D gene ambiguous. This CDR3 spans 13 amino acids. V was trimmed by 6 bases and J by 7 bases, leaving 13 bases between them. Germline lookup yields CDR1 LGHNT and CDR2 FRNRAP. CDR3 bases: TGTGCTAGTGGAGGGAGCCAGCCGCAGCCCCAGCATTTT. Encoded protein: CASGGSQPQPQHF. Together with reference TRBV12-5 and TRBJ1-5, the CDR3 gives the full variable domain: DARVTQTPRHKVTEMGQEVTMRCQPILGHNTVFWYRQTMMQGLELLAYFRNRAPLDDSGMPKDRFSAEMPDATLATLKIQPSEPRDSAVYFCASGGSQPQPQHFGDGTRLSIL.

This clonotype was seen a handful of times. The chain carries TRBV20-1 and TRBJ2-1; D is undetermined. Germline V CDR1 and CDR2: DFQATT, SNEGSKA (reference sequence). Trimming left V 4 bases short and J 6 bases short, with 10 bases between. This CDR3 has 12 residues. For the CDR3, the DNA is TGCAGTGCTAAGGGCCCATTCAATGAGCAGTTCTTC. Its translation is CSAKGPFNEQFF.

At least ten counts were recorded for this clonotype. The chain carries TRBV3-1 and TRBJ1-1; weak D call: TRBD1 (5 bases). There are 15 residues in the CDR3. V lost 4 bases and J lost 4, with 16 bases in between. Germline lookup yields CDR1 LGHDT and CDR2 YNNKEL (reference sequence). The CDR3 is CASSPWQGIGTEAFF. CDR3 DNA: TGTGCCAGCAGCCCCTGGCAGGGCATCGGCACTGAAGCTTTCTTT.

The rearrangement uses TRBV25-1 and TRBJ1-5, with 9 bases aligning to TRBD1. This CDR3 has 12 residues. CDR1 and CDR2 (germline): MGHDK, SYGVNS. Unmatched junction bases numbered 6, after V lost 8 bases and J lost 10 bases. The CDR3 protein is CASWTGEQPQHF. The CDR3 bases are TGTGCCAGCTGGACAGGGGAGCAACCCCAGCATTTT.